One and the same sample provided the 9 T cell receptor beta chains below, sequenced in a study of blood T cell repertoires in COVID-19. Using immunoSEQ multiplex PCR, the repertoire was profiled, and TCRdb retains in-frame clones only, with some absent. The sample carries around 68,000 clones, roughly 87% recorded once. Sequencing was performed on peripheral blood. Every receptor here comes from a middle-aged man with active COVID-19.

The sample holds one count of this clone. The rearrangement links TRBV27 to TRBJ2-5; D unresolved. The CDR3 runs to 10 residues. CDR1 and CDR2 from the germline V gene are MNHEY and SMNVEV (reference sequence). The V end lost 9 bases, the J end lost 4 bases, and 6 bases lay between the germline ends. For the CDR3, the DNA is TGTGCCAGTAGCCGAGAGACCCAGTACTTC. Translating gives CASSRETQYF.

The V call is TRBV9, the J call TRBJ2-3; no firm D call. Looked up from germline, CDR1 is SGDLS and CDR2 is YYNGEE. The CDR3 extends over 15 amino acids. V lost 4 bases and J 2 bases, leaving 14 bases between the germline ends. CDR3 sequence (DNA): TGTGCCAGCAGCAAAAACACAGTGAACACAGATACGCAGTATTTT. It encodes CASSKNTVNTDTQYF.

This clone is medium-sized in the sample. V and J are TRBV30 and TRBJ2-5; D not certain. This CDR3 contains 12 residues. Germline CDR1 and CDR2: GTSNPN and SVGIG (reference sequence). Trimming pared 4 bases from V and 4 bases from J, leaving 10 bases between. Here the CDR3 DNA reads TGTGCCTGGACTAGTTCTCTAGAGACCCAGTACTTC. Translated: CAWTSSLETQYF.

This chain uses TRBV15 with TRBJ2-7; perhaps TRBD1 as D (6 bases). From germline, CDR1 is LNHNV and CDR2 YYDKDF (reference sequence). The CDR3 runs to 15 residues. Trimming removed 0 bases from V and 7 bases from J, with 16 bases in between. For the CDR3, the DNA is TGTGCCACCAGCAGAGATCTCGGCAGGGGTCAAGAGCAGTACTTC. It encodes CATSRDLGRGQEQYF.

CDR3 DNA: TGTGCCAGCAGTTACGGACAGTCCTACGAGCAGTACTTC. Translation: CASSYGQSYEQYF. The rearrangement uses TRBV6-5 and TRBJ2-7, with D perhaps matching TRBD1 (6 bases). Germline-derived CDR1 and CDR2 are MNHEY and SVGAGI. The CDR3 sequence is 13 residues long. V gave up 2 bases and J gave up 1 base, with 6 bases separating them.

The rearrangement links TRBV10-3 to TRBJ1-1; 8 bases agree with TRBD1. Trimming took 4 bases from V and 5 from J; bases not matched to a gene: 3. The length of the CDR3 is 13 residues. CDR1 and CDR2 (germline): ENHRY, SYGVKD. The CDR3 DNA sequence: TGTGCCATCAGTGGACAGGGGAGAACTGAAGCTTTCTTT. Amino acid sequence: CAISGQGRTEAFF.

V gene TRBV19 combines with J gene TRBJ1-1, with 7 nucleotides matching TRBD1. The CDR3 loop spans 15 amino acids. V trimming: 6 bases; J trimming: 6 bases; junction bases outside the gene matches: 13. Germline CDR1 LNHDA, CDR2 SQIVND (reference sequence). The CDR3 here is CASRTGLERTSEAFF. The CDR3 DNA is TGTGCCAGTAGGACAGGGTTGGAGCGTACCTCTGAAGCTTTCTTT.

The chain uses TRBV4-3 and TRBJ1-1; D is ambiguous. Germline loops: CDR1 LGHNA, CDR2 YSLEER. V lost 0 bases to trimming and J lost 10 bases, with 12 bases between them. The CDR3 is 13 residues long. CDR3 in DNA: TGCGCCAGCAGCCAAGATACCGGGCGGGGAGCTTTCTTT. This translates into CASSQDTGRGAFF.

The CDR3 DNA sequence: TGTGCCAGCAGCGTAGACGGGACAGGCTATGGCTACACCTTC. Translation: CASSVDGTGYGYTF. The V and J genes are TRBV9 and TRBJ1-2, with 8 bases lining up with TRBD1. Germline loops: CDR1 SGDLS, CDR2 YYNGEE. Trimming cost V 0 bases and J 4 bases; bases outside gene matches: 2. This CDR3 comprises 14 residues.